These 22 T cell receptor beta chains share one sample of origin, sequenced in a study of T cells in Graves' hyperthyroidism and ophthalmopathy. The investigators amplified TCR beta CDR3 regions from RNA transcripts. The TCR CDR3 first-round RT-PCR relied on the HTBI primer set. TCRdb reprocessed the multiplex PCR reads with MiXCR, giving one entry per CDR3 protein. The sample comprises hundreds of thousands of distinct CDR3 sequences, roughly 15% of which are singletons, and 3.5% to 4% rests with the top ten. Sequencing used blood. These receptors originate from a woman in her twenties or thirties with Graves' hyperthyroidism.

Only a few counts were recorded for this clonotype. This chain uses TRBV27 with TRBJ1-2, with TRBD1 matching 9 bases. With 0 bases clipped from V and 4 bases from J, the junction kept 6 bases outside the gene matches. Germline V gene sequence: CDR1 MNHEY, CDR2 SMNVEV (reference sequence). The CDR3 runs 16 residues. The CDR3 here is CASSLSGQGIIYGYTF. The CDR3 DNA reads as TGTGCCAGCAGTTTATCAGGACAGGGGATTATCTATGGCTACACCTTC.

The chain carries TRBV2 and TRBJ2-1; 11 nucleotides match TRBD2. The CDR3 length is 13 residues. The germline CDR1 and CDR2 sequences are SNHLY and FYNNEI. V shed 8 bases, J shed 8 bases, and the junction held 5 bases outside the gene matches. Here the CDR3 reads CASATSGRDEQFF. CDR3 DNA: TGTGCCAGCGCAACTAGCGGGAGAGATGAGCAGTTCTTC.

The chain uses TRBV5-1 and TRBJ2-1; tentatively, D is TRBD1 or TRBD2 (5 bases each). Trimming took 1 base from V and 10 from J, leaving 12 bases between them. The CDR3 runs 13 residues. CDR1 SGHRS and CDR2 YFSETQ come from the germline V gene. The CDR3 DNA reads as TGCGCCAGCAGCTTGAGGTTGGGACGGGAGCAGTTCTTC. As protein: CASSLRLGREQFF. The entire variable domain, with the rest obtained from reference TRBV5-1 and TRBJ2-1, is as follows: KAGVTQTPRYLIKTRGQQVTLSCSPISGHRSVSWYQQTPGQGLQFLFEYFSETQRNKGNFPGRFSGRQFSNSRSEMNVSTLELGDSALYLCASSLRLGREQFFGPGTRLTVL.

A word on this clonotype: The conserved final phenylalanine or tryptophan is absent from the CDR3, which likely points to a read error. The chain combines TRBV19 with TRBJ2-3; 7 positions match TRBD1. The length of the CDR3 is 15 residues. After removal of 4 bases from V and 3 bases from J, the junction contained 7 bases not matched to a gene. Germline values: CDR1 LNHDA, CDR2 SQIVND (reference sequence). Here the CDR3 DNA reads TGTGCCAGTAGTACCGACAGGGTGGGAACAGATACGCAGTATTCT. Amino acid sequence: CASSTDRVGTDTQYS.

V is TRBV4-1 and J is TRBJ1-2; TRBD1 aligns across 11 bases. V lost 3 bases and J lost 6; bases outside the gene matches: 21. CDR1 and CDR2 from the germline V gene are MGHRA and YSYEKL. CDR3 size: 20 residues. CDR3 DNA sequence: TGCGCCAGCAGCCAGAGGGGAATCAGGACAGGGGGCCCTACACAGGATGGCTACACCTTC. It specifies CASSQRGIRTGGPTQDGYTF.

The genes are TRBV3-1 and TRBJ2-5, with 8 bases fitting TRBD1. Judging by the DNA end, TRBJ2-1 fits better; the J call may be wrong. This CDR3 region has 15 residues. CDR1 is LGHDT, CDR2 YNNKEL, per germline (reference sequence). The CDR3 region is CASSLFQGAWETQFF. In nucleotides, the CDR3 is TGTGCCAGCAGCCTCTTCCAGGGGGCGTGGGAGACCCAGTTCTTC.

This clonotype was counted many times. The V call is TRBV2, the J call TRBJ2-1; 12 nucleotides match TRBD2. This CDR3 contains 16 residues. The J segment lost 1 base and the V segment lost 7 bases, leaving 5 bases of the junction unmatched. Germline CDR1 is SNHLY and CDR2 is FYNNEI. Written as DNA, the CDR3 is TGTGCCAGCACCAGGGGACTAGCGGGTTCCTACAATGAGCAGTTCTTC. Its protein product is CASTRGLAGSYNEQFF.

A note on this clonotype: A clone one base away is much larger, so this may be a read error. The genes are TRBV20-1 and TRBJ2-3, with TRBD2 matching over 12 bases. The germline V gene encodes CDR1 DFQATT and CDR2 SNEGSKA (reference sequence). This CDR3 has 17 amino acids. The CDR3 sequence: CSAIHTSGRRFTDTQCF. The CDR3 DNA reads TGCAGTGCCATCCATACTAGCGGGAGGAGGTTCACAGATACGCAGTGTTTT.

The sample holds many counts of this clonotype. The chain couples TRBV20-1 to TRBJ1-2; 8 bases match TRBD1. The CDR3 covers 14 residues. In germline, CDR1 is DFQATT, CDR2 SNEGSKA (reference sequence). After removal of 5 bases from V and 1 base from J, the junction contained 6 bases not matched to a gene. The CDR3 DNA is TGCAGTGCTCCGGGACAGGTAGTTAACTATGGCTACACCTTC. It codes for CSAPGQVVNYGYTF.

This chain connects TRBV18 to TRBJ2-6, with D unclear. The CDR3 has 15 residues. Germline V gene data show CDR1 as KGHSH and CDR2 as LQKENI. The ends were cut back, 1 base at V and 2 bases at J, with 6 bases in the middle. The CDR3 DNA reads TGTGCCAGCTCACCACTCGTAGCTGGGGCCAACGTCCTGACTTTC. Amino acids: CASSPLVAGANVLTF. The variable domain in full, with the rest retrieved from reference TRBV18 and TRBJ2-6, is NAGVMQNPRHLVRRRGQEARLRCSPMKGHSHVYWYRQLPEEGLKFMVYLQKENIIDESGMPKERFSAEFPKEGPSILRIQQVVRGDSAAYFCASSPLVAGANVLTFGAGSRLTVL.

This clonotype was detected only a few times. V gene TRBV7-6 combines with J gene TRBJ1-5; tentatively, D is TRBD1 (5 bases). This CDR3 has 15 amino acids. Deletions cut 2 bases from V and 0 bases from J, with 8 bases between. The germline V gene encodes CDR1 SGHVS and CDR2 FNYEAQ. Here the CDR3 DNA reads TGTGCCAGCAGCTTATTGCAGGGTAGCAATCAGCCCCAGCATTTT. Amino acids: CASSLLQGSNQPQHF.

At least ten counts were recorded for this clonotype. DNA of the CDR3: TGTGCCAGCAGTGGCCCGATAGCGGGAGGGGTGTACAATGAGCAGTTCTTC. Translating it yields CASSGPIAGGVYNEQFF. The chain joins TRBV28 to TRBJ2-1, with 11 positions matching TRBD2. The CDR3 consists of 17 residues. The V and J ends lost 5 bases and 4 bases, in that order; junction bases with no gene match: 10. CDR1 and CDR2 (germline): MDHEN, SYDVKM.

This clonotype was recorded many times. V is TRBV9 and J is TRBJ2-1; 10 nucleotides match TRBD2. Per germline, CDR1 SGDLS and CDR2 YYNGEE. The trim removed 5 bases at V and 4 bases at J, leaving 9 bases unmatched. The CDR3 is 16 amino acids. The CDR3 DNA follows: TGTGCCAGCAGTCCTCGGACTAGCGGTTCTTACAATGAGCAGTTCTTC. It codes for CASSPRTSGSYNEQFF.

This clonotype has a count of ten or more. The chain couples TRBV7-2 to TRBJ2-2; no clear D. The CDR3 spans 14 residues. The germline gives CDR1 SGHTA, CDR2 FQGNSA. Trimming left V 0 bases short and J 8 bases short, with 10 bases between. CDR3 sequence (DNA): TGTGCCAGCAGCTTAGCGCGACTCCGGGGGGAGCTGTTTTTT. Its protein product is CASSLARLRGELFF.

This clonotype was counted a few times. V is TRBV7-2 and J is TRBJ2-1, with D unclear. Trimming took 6 bases from V and 8 from J, leaving 23 bases between them. Germline CDR1 reads SGHTA; CDR2 reads FQGNSA. The CDR3 consists of 16 residues. CDR3 nucleotide sequence: TGTGCCAGCAGTCCCTATGACATTTTATTCCCCTATGAGCAGTTCTTC. This encodes CASSPYDILFPYEQFF.

In its sample, this clonotype was seen a few times. The V gene is TRBV29-1, the J gene TRBJ1-4, with 9 bases lining up with TRBD1. The V segment lost 5 bases and the J segment 6 bases; nucleotides outside the gene matches: 4. The germline V gene encodes CDR1 SQVTM and CDR2 ANQGSEA. This CDR3 has 13 amino acids. CDR3 in amino acids: CSVRDRGDEKLFF. The CDR3 DNA reads TGCAGCGTTCGCGACAGGGGGGATGAAAAACTGTTTTTT.

This sequence joins TRBV5-4 and TRBJ2-1; the match to TRBD2 covers 8 bases. The CDR3 extends over 15 amino acids. V was pared by 3 bases and J by 5 bases, with 7 bases of the junction left unmatched. The germline gives CDR1 SGHNT, CDR2 YYREEE (reference sequence). The CDR3 bases are TGTGCCAGCAGCTCCCAGGCGGGAGGAAACAATGAGCAGTTCTTC. As protein: CASSSQAGGNNEQFF.

J is TRBJ1-2 and V is TRBV9; no clear D gene. Germline CDR1 is SGDLS and CDR2 is YYNGEE. The CDR3 contains 11 residues. Trimming stripped 6 bases from V and 8 bases from J, with 11 bases between. The CDR3 reads CASNPEEGYTF. The CDR3 DNA reads as TGTGCCAGCAACCCTGAGGAGGGCTACACCTTC.

The V call is TRBV25-1, the J call TRBJ1-4; the D is unclear. The ends were cut back, 8 bases at V and 0 bases at J, with 16 bases in the middle. CDR3 length: 16 amino acids. CDR1 and CDR2 (germline): MGHDK, SYGVNS. This CDR3 is CASSGSSGATNEKLFF. The CDR3 region has the DNA TGTGCCAGCTCGGGGAGCTCGGGTGCAACTAATGAAAAACTGTTTTTT.

The chain employs TRBV30 and TRBJ1-5; D gene unclear. V dropped 1 base and J dropped 4 bases, with 5 bases sitting between them. The CDR3 has 12 residues. Per the germline V gene, CDR1 is GTSNPN and CDR2 is SVGIG (reference sequence). CDR3 in amino acids: CAWSGPNQPQHF. The CDR3 DNA reads TGTGCCTGGAGTGGACCAAATCAGCCCCAGCATTTT.

The gene calls are TRBV20-1 and TRBJ2-2; possible D gene TRBD2, 5 bases. Germline V gives CDR1 DFQATT, CDR2 SNEGSKA (reference sequence). The V and J ends lost 4 bases and 2 bases respectively, with 11 bases between them. This CDR3 has 14 residues. The CDR3 loop reads CSAMSGSNTGELFF. CDR3 DNA: TGCAGTGCTATGAGCGGCAGCAACACCGGGGAGCTGTTTTTT.

The chain recombines TRBV5-1 with TRBJ2-7; 8 nucleotides align to TRBD1. Trimming cost V 4 bases and J 2 bases; bases outside gene matches: 5. CDR1 is SGHRS and CDR2 is YFSETQ in the germline V gene. There are 14 residues in the CDR3. In DNA, the CDR3 is TGCGCCAGCAGCGGGGGACAGGTTCCCTACGAGCAGTACTTC. This translates into CASSGGQVPYEQYF.